This T cell receptor beta chain was captured by sequencing in a study of blood T cell repertoires in COVID-19. Whole-study context: Spain, Italy and the United States supplied samples that represented acute and convalescent COVID-19.

The table came from immunoSEQ multiplex PCR; TCRdb's copy has only in-frame clones and leaves some out. Of about 130,000 clones listed, 70% to 85% are singletons. This clone appeared once. This CDR3 spans 14 amino acids. V was clipped by 0 bases and J by 5 bases, with 8 bases between them. The V gene's germline CDR1 is SGHKS and CDR2 YYEKEE (reference sequence). The chain joins TRBV5-5 to TRBJ2-2; no reliable D call. Sequencing was performed on peripheral blood. The receptor was isolated from a man between 60 and 75 years old who had recovered from COVID-19. CDR3 nucleotide sequence: TGTGCCAGCAGCTTGGTGCTCCAGACCGGGGAGCTGTTTTTT. This encodes CASSLVLQTGELFF.